This T cell receptor beta chain emerged from a study of cytomegalovirus exposure and HLA in healthy donors. Study-wide points: It was confirmed in vitro that a few of the CMV-associated chains were specific for CMV antigens.

This clone was seen more than once but under ten times. Its antigen is as yet unknown. This PCR relied on a set of 60 Vbeta primers and 13 Jbeta primers. Some clones are missing from TCRdb's copy, which holds only in-frame ones; the method was immunoSEQ multiplex PCR. This table holds 150,000 to 200,000 clones, 60% to 85% found once. The germline V and J ends were trimmed by 5 bases and 3 bases, with 7 bases remaining between them. Germline CDR1 reads WSHSY; CDR2 reads SAAADI. This CDR3 is 12 amino acids long. This clonotype originated in a female donor in good health and CMV-seronegative. The chain carries TRBV10-2 and TRBJ1-1; tentatively, D is TRBD1 (6 bases). The sequenced sample consisted of PBMCs. CDR3 DNA sequence: TGCGCCAGCAGTCAGGGGTACACTGAAGCTTTCTTT. Translation gives CASSQGYTEAFF.